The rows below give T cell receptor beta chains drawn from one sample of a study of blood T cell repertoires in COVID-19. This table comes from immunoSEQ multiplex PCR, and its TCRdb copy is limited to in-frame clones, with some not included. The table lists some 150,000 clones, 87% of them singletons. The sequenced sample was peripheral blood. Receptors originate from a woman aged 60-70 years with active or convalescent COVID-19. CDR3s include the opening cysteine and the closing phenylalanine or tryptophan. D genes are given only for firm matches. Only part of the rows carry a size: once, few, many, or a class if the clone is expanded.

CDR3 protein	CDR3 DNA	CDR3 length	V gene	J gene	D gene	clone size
CASSPTPQSGYTF	TGTGCCAGTAGTCCTACCCCTCAAAGTGGCTACACCTTC	13	TRBV19	TRBJ1-2	.	once
CASSSSFGGGTGELFF	TGTGCCAGCAGCTCTTCCTTCGGGGGGGGCACCGGGGAGCTGTTTTTT	16	TRBV11-2	TRBJ2-2	TRBD2	.
CAISGGSTEAFF	TGTGCCATCAGTGGGGGCTCCACTGAAGCTTTCTTT	12	TRBV10-3	TRBJ1-1	.	.
CASSLEGGGYTF	TGTGCCAGCAGCTTGGAAGGGGGCGGCTACACCTTC	12	TRBV5-4	TRBJ1-2	TRBD1	.
CASSMYGGTGEQYF	TGTGCCAGTAGTATGTACGGAGGGACGGGGGAGCAGTACTTC	14	TRBV19	TRBJ2-7	.	.
CASSLGPGGDTEAFF	TGTGCCAGTAGTCTGGGACCTGGGGGGGACACTGAAGCTTTCTTT	15	TRBV19	TRBJ1-1	.	once
CASSLAWRGNEQFF	TGCGCCAGCAGCTTGGCCTGGCGGGGGAATGAGCAGTTCTTC	14	TRBV5-1	TRBJ2-1	TRBD2	.
CASSRATGPAFF	TGTGCCAGTAGTAGAGCCACAGGGCCGGCTTTCTTT	12	TRBV19	TRBJ1-1	.	.
CASSHTGQGGSGYTF	TGTGCCAGCAGCCATACTGGACAGGGGGGGAGTGGCTACACCTTC	15	TRBV3-1/TRBV3-2	TRBJ1-2	TRBD1	.
CASSQDLVGLSGGPNYGYTF	TGCGCCAGCAGCCAAGATCTCGTCGGTCTAAGCGGGGGGCCTAACTATGGCTACACCTTC	20	TRBV4-3	TRBJ1-2	.	.
CATSRVSGTPTDTQYF	TGTGCCACCAGCAGAGTAAGCGGGACCCCCACAGATACGCAGTATTTT	16	TRBV15	TRBJ2-3	TRBD2	.
CASSPVQGNNSPLHF	TGTGCCAGCAGCCCGGTCCAGGGGAATAATTCACCCCTCCACTTT	15	TRBV5-4	TRBJ1-6	.	.
CASSTLLTRNEQFF	TGTGCCAGTAGTACCCTCCTCACCAGGAATGAGCAGTTCTTC	14	TRBV19	TRBJ2-1	.	few
CAWGQAYNYGYTF	TGTGCCTGGGGACAGGCGTATAACTATGGCTACACCTTC	13	TRBV30	TRBJ1-2	TRBD1	.
CASSEEGQVYGYTF	TGTGCCAGCAGTGAAGAGGGACAGGTCTATGGCTACACCTTC	14	TRBV2	TRBJ1-2	TRBD1	.
CASSSGGRGEQFF	TGTGCCAGCAGTTCCGGGGGACGGGGTGAGCAGTTCTTC	13	TRBV12-3/TRBV12-4	TRBJ2-1	.	.